Below are 27 T cell receptor beta chains sequenced from a single sample in a study of blood T cell repertoires in COVID-19. Assay used: immunoSEQ multiplex PCR; TCRdb lists only in-frame clones, some missing. The data contain under 200,000 clones, more than 75% of them singletons. Sequenced input: peripheral blood. These receptor sequences come from a man aged 18 to 30 with acute or convalescent COVID-19.

This chain links TRBV11-2 with TRBJ1-6; TRBD1 agrees at 7 bases. Unmatched junction bases numbered 8, after V lost 3 bases and J lost 9 bases. CDR3 length equals 15 residues. Per the germline V gene, CDR1 is SGHAT and CDR2 is FQNNGV. For the CDR3, the DNA is TGTGCCAGCAGCTTGAGTGGCAGGGGGACTTCACCCCTCCACTTT. Protein: CASSLSGRGTSPLHF.

In DNA form, the CDR3 reads TGTGCCAGCAACATCCTTTGGGGCTACACCTTC. This codes for CASNILWGYTF. The V call is TRBV7-8, the J call TRBJ1-2; no firm D call. From germline, CDR1 is SGHVS and CDR2 FQNEAQ. V lost 7 bases to trimming and J lost 8 bases, with 11 bases between them. This CDR3 is 11 amino acids long.

This clone was seen only once. The chain employs TRBV11-2 and TRBJ2-1; no clear D. Germline V lookup: CDR1 SGHAT, CDR2 FQNNGV. This CDR3 comprises 11 residues. Trimming shortened V by 5 bases and J by 5 bases, and 4 bases separated the two germline ends. The CDR3 nucleotides read TGTGCCAGCAGCCCCGACAATGAGCAGTTCTTC. Amino acids: CASSPDNEQFF.

V and J are TRBV30 and TRBJ1-5; TRBD1 matches at 7 bases. V shed 5 bases and J 1 base; nucleotides not matched to a gene: 8. The CDR3 totals 15 residues. From germline, CDR1 is GTSNPN and CDR2 SVGIG (reference sequence). The CDR3 here is CAWALGTASNQPQHF. The CDR3 coding sequence is TGTGCCTGGGCCCTTGGGACAGCAAGCAATCAGCCCCAGCATTTT.

The rearrangement links TRBV5-1 to TRBJ1-3; 9 bases are shared with TRBD1. CDR3 length: 15 amino acids. Trimming cost V 3 bases and J 3 bases; bases outside gene matches: 4. Germline CDR1 and CDR2: SGHRS and YFSETQ. The CDR3 protein is CASSSGTGNGNTIYF. CDR3 sequence (DNA): TGCGCCAGCAGCTCCGGGACAGGGAATGGAAACACCATATATTTT.

The gene calls are TRBV30 and TRBJ1-2, with 9 bases matching TRBD1. The CDR3 contains 13 residues. In germline, CDR1 is GTSNPN, CDR2 SVGIG (reference sequence). V shed 2 bases and J 8 bases; nucleotides not matched to a gene: 6. This CDR3 reads CAWSKTGGKGYTF. The CDR3 DNA sequence: TGTGCCTGGAGTAAAACAGGGGGCAAAGGCTACACCTTC.

The gene calls are TRBV28 and TRBJ1-2; a possible D gene is TRBD1 (6 bases). Trimming cost V 6 bases and J 7 bases, with 18 bases left between them. CDR1 and CDR2 from the germline V gene are MDHEN and SYDVKM. The CDR3 sequence is 14 residues long. CDR3: CASSSLGAGAGYTF. The DNA for the CDR3 is TGTGCCAGCAGCTCCTTAGGGGCAGGGGCTGGCTACACCTTC.

In this sample, this clone turned up a few times. The chain employs TRBV5-1 and TRBJ2-5; TRBD1 aligns across 8 bases. CDR1 and CDR2 from the germline V gene are SGHRS and YFSETQ. CDR3 length equals 16 residues. J was trimmed by 1 base and V by 1 base; bases with no gene match: 6. The CDR3 region has the DNA TGCGCCAGCAGCTTGTTCACAGGGGGGTCCCAAGAGACCCAGTACTTC. Translation: CASSLFTGGSQETQYF.

The CDR3 sequence is CASSPGSYEQYF. Written as DNA, the CDR3 is TGTGCCAGCAGCCCGGGATCCTACGAGCAGTACTTC. V is TRBV5-5 and J is TRBJ2-7; tentatively, D is TRBD2 (5 bases). Germline lookup yields CDR1 SGHKS and CDR2 YYEKEE (reference sequence). The CDR3 covers 12 residues. V gave up 4 bases and J gave up 1 base, with 6 bases separating them. Combining the CDR3 with reference TRBV5-5 and TRBJ2-7 gives the whole variable domain DAGVTQSPTHLIKTRGQQVTLRCSPISGHKSVSWYQQVLGQGPQFIFQYYEKEERGRGNFPDRFSARQFPNYSSELNVNALLLGDSALYLCASSPGSYEQYFGPGTRLTVT.

The chain combines TRBV10-2 with TRBJ1-1, with D unresolved. V lost 4 bases and J 1 base, leaving 10 bases between the germline ends. CDR3 length equals 14 residues. Germline CDR1 WSHSY, CDR2 SAAADI. The CDR3 sequence: CASSVFYENTEAFF. The CDR3 DNA sequence: TGCGCCAGCAGTGTCTTCTATGAGAACACTGAAGCTTTCTTT.

This clone occurred once. The chain couples TRBV25-1 to TRBJ2-3, with D possibly matching TRBD1 (5 bases). Germline CDR1 MGHDK, CDR2 SYGVNS. V gave up 3 bases and J gave up 4 bases, with 20 bases separating them. The CDR3 length is 17 residues. CDR3 sequence reads: CASSDPHQGKGPDTQYF. In nucleotides, the CDR3 is TGTGCCAGCAGTGACCCCCACCAGGGTAAGGGGCCAGATACGCAGTATTTT.

The chain is built from TRBV27 and TRBJ1-1; D perhaps matches TRBD1 (6 bases). Trimming took off 4 bases at V and 0 bases at J, with 12 bases between the two ends. Germline values: CDR1 MNHEY, CDR2 SMNVEV (reference sequence). The CDR3 is made up of 15 amino acids. The CDR3 DNA sequence: TGTGCCAGCAGTTACCCGGGACAAATGAACACTGAAGCTTTCTTT. It specifies CASSYPGQMNTEAFF.

The chain recombines TRBV19 with TRBJ2-7; 7 bases agree with TRBD2. The CDR3 sequence is 15 residues long. In germline, CDR1 is LNHDA, CDR2 SQIVND (reference sequence). V was clipped by 3 bases and J by 0 bases; unmatched bases: 5. As DNA, the CDR3 is TGTGCCAGTAGTATCACTAGCGTCAGCTCCTACGAGCAGTACTTC. This encodes CASSITSVSSYEQYF.

V gene TRBV24-1 combines with J gene TRBJ1-5; 9 bases align to TRBD1. The CDR3 consists of 15 residues. Germline CDR1 and CDR2: KGHDR and SFDVKD. V was pared by 3 bases and J by 11 bases, with 10 bases of the junction left unmatched. CDR3 coding DNA: TGTGCCACCAGTGATGGGACAGGGCCCTCATTGTCCCAGCATTTT. It is translated as CATSDGTGPSLSQHF.

V and J are TRBV24-1 and TRBJ2-3; the match to TRBD1 covers 9 bases. V was clipped by 0 bases and J by 5 bases; unmatched bases: 2. The CDR3 contains 15 residues. Germline values: CDR1 KGHDR, CDR2 SFDVKD. In DNA form, the CDR3 reads TGTGCCACCAGTGATTTGACAGGGGGCCTAGATACGCAGTATTTT. Protein sequence: CATSDLTGGLDTQYF.

J is TRBJ2-3 and V is TRBV11-3; D possibly corresponds to TRBD2 (5 bases). Germline CDR1 reads SGHNT; CDR2 reads YENEEA. This CDR3 is built from 15 residues. The V end was cut by 2 bases, the J end by 1 base, with 10 bases between. CDR3 region: CASSLRFGGTDTQYF. The CDR3 DNA reads TGTGCCAGCAGCTTAAGATTCGGGGGCACAGATACGCAGTATTTT.

The chain has TRBV18 and TRBJ2-5; D gene ambiguous. Per germline, CDR1 KGHSH and CDR2 LQKENI. The CDR3 spans 13 residues. Trimming took off 0 bases at V and 6 bases at J, with 8 bases between the two ends. The CDR3: CASSPPILKTQYF. CDR3 nucleotide sequence: TGTGCCAGCTCACCACCGATACTTAAGACCCAGTACTTC.

The V and J genes are TRBV2 and TRBJ1-1; 9 positions match TRBD1. V lost 4 bases, J lost 3 bases, and 0 bases stayed unmatched. CDR1 and CDR2 (germline): SNHLY, FYNNEI. The CDR3 covers 13 residues. CDR3 amino acids: CASSGQGDTEAFF. CDR3 DNA sequence: TGTGCCAGCAGTGGACAGGGGGACACTGAAGCTTTCTTT.

The J gene is TRBJ2-2, the V gene TRBV4-2, with 7 bases matching TRBD2. The junction had 6 bases not matched to a gene; V was cut back by 4 bases and J by 1 base. This CDR3 is built from 16 residues. In germline, CDR1 is LGHNA, CDR2 YNFKEQ. CDR3 sequence (DNA): TGTGCCAGCAGCCCACAGGCGGGGGTGAACACCGGGGAGCTGTTTTTT. It is translated as CASSPQAGVNTGELFF.

The genes are TRBV15 and TRBJ2-7; 13 bases fit TRBD2. Germline CDR1 and CDR2: LNHNV and YYDKDF (reference sequence). The CDR3 spans 15 residues. V was pared by 5 bases and J by 3 bases, with 4 bases of the junction left unmatched. CDR3 in DNA: TGTGCCACCAGCCGGCGGACTAGCGGGAGCTACGAGCAGTACTTC. This sequence encodes CATSRRTSGSYEQYF.

This clone was recorded a few times. The rearrangement uses TRBV6-5 and TRBJ2-2, with a weak D call TRBD2 (6 bases). This CDR3 is built from 14 residues. In germline, CDR1 is MNHEY, CDR2 SVGAGI. V was shortened by 8 bases and J by 8 bases, with 18 bases between the two germline ends. CDR3 nucleotides: TGTGCCAGCCGAAACGGGCGGGAAAGAGGGGAGCTGTTTTTT. Its translation is CASRNGRERGELFF.

The V call is TRBV27, the J call TRBJ1-2, with a tentative D call TRBD1 (6 bases). Germline lookup yields CDR1 MNHEY and CDR2 SMNVEV (reference sequence). CDR3 length: 13 amino acids. Trimming removed 6 bases at V and 0 bases at J, with 8 bases between. The CDR3 loop is CASRDSANYGYTF. CDR3 nucleotides: TGTGCCAGCAGGGACAGTGCTAACTATGGCTACACCTTC.

The rearrangement uses TRBV5-1 and TRBJ2-6; D is possibly TRBD1 (6 bases). This CDR3 is built from 18 residues. Deletions cut 0 bases from V and 2 bases from J, with 15 bases between. Germline lookup yields CDR1 SGHRS and CDR2 YFSETQ. The CDR3 DNA reads TGCGCCAGCAGCTTGGATATACAGGGTACAGCTGGGGCCAACGTCCTGACTTTC. Amino acid sequence: CASSLDIQGTAGANVLTF.

V gene TRBV30 combines with J gene TRBJ1-3; tentative D call: TRBD1 (5 bases). The CDR3 has 16 residues. V lost 0 bases and J 0 bases, leaving 12 bases between the germline ends. Per germline, CDR1 GTSNPN and CDR2 SVGIG (reference sequence). For the CDR3, the DNA is TGTGCCTGGAGTGTATGGGGGGGTAGCTCTGGAAACACCATATATTTT. It specifies CAWSVWGGSSGNTIYF. Full variable domain (outside the CDR3, taken from reference TRBV30 and TRBJ1-3): SQTIHQWPATLVQPVGSPLSLECTVEGTSNPNLYWYRQAAGRGLQLLFYSVGIGQISSEVPQNLSASRPQDRQFILSSKKLLLSDSGFYLCAWSVWGGSSGNTIYFGEGSWLTVV.

The chain couples TRBV9 to TRBJ1-1; D not certain. The V gene lost 2 bases and the J gene lost 1 base, with 12 bases spanning the gap. CDR3 length: 15 residues. The germline CDR1 and CDR2 sequences are SGDLS and YYNGEE. Here the CDR3 DNA reads TGTGCCAGCAGCGTTTCCCTAGCGGGGAACACTGAAGCTTTCTTT. It codes for CASSVSLAGNTEAFF.

The chain is built from TRBV19 and TRBJ2-3, with 8 bases fitting TRBD2. The CDR3 is made up of 15 amino acids. J gave up 2 bases and V 9 bases, and 10 bases lay outside the gene matches. Germline-derived CDR1 and CDR2 are LNHDA and SQIVND (reference sequence). The DNA of the CDR3 is TGTGCCAGGAAGCCCCCGGGACTAGTCACAGATACGCAGTATTTT. Amino acid sequence: CARKPPGLVTDTQYF.

This clone has a single count. The chain employs TRBV19 and TRBJ2-2; 9 positions match TRBD2. Trimming removed 9 bases from V and 6 bases from J; junction bases left unmatched: 14. Germline CDR1 and CDR2: LNHDA and SQIVND (reference sequence). The length of the CDR3 is 16 residues. CDR3 residues: CASRDWAGGPAGELFF. CDR3 DNA sequence: TGTGCCAGCCGGGATTGGGCGGGAGGGCCAGCCGGGGAGCTGTTTTTT. Supplemented by reference TRBV19 and TRBJ2-2, the full variable domain reads DGGITQSPKYLFRKEGQNVTLSCEQNLNHDAMYWYRQDPGQGLRLIYYSQIVNDFQKGDIAEGYSVSREKKESFPLTVTSAQKNPTAFYLCASRDWAGGPAGELFFGEGSRLTVL.